A selection of T cell receptor beta chains follows, all from one sample in a study of response to subunit inactivated influenza vaccine. TCRdb passed the RT-PCR reads through MiXCR, listing each CDR3 protein once. The sample lists 500,000 to 550,000 distinct CDR3 sequences, under 30% occurring once. The data also belong to a second study, concerning T cells expressing NK-cell markers.

The source was CD4+ T cells sorted from PBMCs, collected approximately 12 days after vaccination. Receptors originate from a man aged 50-59 years who received an inactivated influenza vaccine. CDR3s include the opening cysteine and the closing phenylalanine or tryptophan. The order of the fields is V gene, J gene, clone size, D gene, CDR3 protein, CDR3 DNA. D genes are given only for firm matches. Part of the rows lack a size; the others show once, few, many or a class for expanded clones.

TRBV7-6	TRBJ1-5	few	TRBD1	CASSRGQNQPQHF	TGTGCCAGCAGCCGGGGACAGAATCAGCCCCAGCATTTT
TRBV10-3	TRBJ2-3	.	TRBD2	CAISRTSGGQDTQYF	TGTGCCATCAGCCGGACTAGCGGGGGGCAAGATACGCAGTATTTT
TRBV9	TRBJ2-5	.	.	CASSVRGFTSETQYF	TGTGCCAGCAGCGTAAGAGGTTTTACTTCGGAGACCCAGTACTTC
TRBV7-3	TRBJ2-1	.	TRBD2	CASSLSGGSMGEQFF	TGTGCCAGCAGCTTATCAGGCGGGAGTATGGGTGAGCAGTTCTTC
TRBV4-1	TRBJ2-1	few	.	CASSQVIGAVKQFF	TGCGCCAGCAGCCAAGTAATCGGGGCCGTTAAGCAGTTCTTC
TRBV20-1	TRBJ1-5	once	.	CSARDNFGLWGLQPQHF	TGCAGTGCTAGAGATAACTTCGGTTTGTGGGGGCTTCAGCCCCAGCATTTT
TRBV5-1	TRBJ2-5	few	TRBD1	CASRQGVETQYF	TGCGCCAGCCGACAGGGAGTAGAGACCCAGTACTTC
TRBV28	TRBJ2-7	.	TRBD2	CASSPGLLASQYF	TGTGCCAGCAGTCCAGGACTACTAGCGAGCCAGTACTTC
TRBV12-3/TRBV12-4	TRBJ2-7	few	TRBD1	CASSPETGTGVSEQYF	TGTGCCAGCAGTCCCGAGACCGGGACAGGGGTTTCCGAGCAGTACTTC
TRBV4-3	TRBJ2-1	few	TRBD2	CASSQAPSGGANEQFF	TGCGCCAGCAGCCAAGCGCCTAGCGGGGGGGCCAATGAGCAGTTCTTC
TRBV12-3/TRBV12-4	TRBJ2-7	few	.	CASSLGPSVGSYEQYF	TGTGCCAGCAGTTTAGGGCCCAGCGTGGGGTCCTACGAGCAGTACTTC
TRBV5-1	TRBJ2-5	.	TRBD2	CASSLSQAGAETQYF	TGCGCCAGCAGCTTGAGCCAGGCGGGAGCGGAGACCCAGTACTTC
TRBV11-2	TRBJ2-3	.	TRBD2	CASSLRGGSGSTDTQYF	TGTGCCAGCAGCTTACGAGGCGGGAGCGGGAGCACAGATACGCAGTATTTT
TRBV24-1	TRBJ2-2	few	.	CATSRRGPTGELFF	TGTGCCACCAGTCGCCGGGGACCCACCGGGGAGCTGTTTTTT
TRBV12-3/TRBV12-4	TRBJ1-4	few	TRBD1	CASSLGGTGREKLFF	TGTGCCAGCAGTTTAGGTGGGACAGGGAGGGAAAAACTGTTTTTT
TRBV20-1	TRBJ2-1	.	TRBD2	CSARGAGLAFNEQFF	TGCAGTGCTAGAGGGGCCGGACTAGCTTTCAATGAGCAGTTCTTC
TRBV7-7	TRBJ2-3	few	.	CASSFSSRDTQYF	TGTGCTAGCAGCTTCAGCAGCCGAGATACGCAGTATTTT
TRBV7-9	TRBJ1-1	few	.	CASSFTNEAFF	TGTGCCAGCAGCTTCACTAATGAAGCTTTCTTT
TRBV4-2	TRBJ2-1	few	.	CASSQGGPYNEQFF	TGTGCCAGCAGCCAAGGGGGACCCTACAATGAGCAGTTCTTC
TRBV6-1	TRBJ2-4	.	TRBD2	CASSPGVSGDIQYF	TGTGCCAGCAGTCCCGGGGTTAGCGGGGACATTCAGTACTTC
TRBV7-3	TRBJ2-3	few	.	CASSLVGSLTDTQYF	TGTGCCAGCAGCTTAGTAGGGAGTTTGACAGATACGCAGTATTTT
TRBV20-1	TRBJ1-4	.	.	CSAWGGEKLFF	TGCAGTGCCTGGGGGGGTGAAAAACTGTTTTTT
TRBV3-1	TRBJ2-7	.	TRBD2	CASSQDRLAGDHEQYF	TGTGCCAGCAGCCAAGATCGACTAGCGGGAGACCACGAGCAGTACTTC
TRBV20-1	TRBJ2-1	.	TRBD2	CSARDLTSGNYYNEQFF	TGCAGTGCTAGAGATCTGACTAGCGGGAATTACTACAATGAGCAGTTCTTC
TRBV5-6	TRBJ2-7	.	.	CASSSGVGVLVEQYF	TGTGCCAGCAGCTCTGGTGTCGGGGTTCTCGTCGAGCAGTACTTC
TRBV25-1	TRBJ1-3	.	.	CASNAAGFGNTIYF	TGTGCCAGCAATGCGGCGGGGTTTGGAAACACCATATATTTT
TRBV6-5	TRBJ1-2	.	.	CASSYGGESYGYTF	TGTGCCAGCAGTTACGGGGGGGAAAGCTATGGCTACACCTTC
TRBV4-3	TRBJ2-1	few	TRBD1	CASSRTGVYNEQFF	TGCGCCAGCAGCCGGACAGGGGTCTACAATGAGCAGTTCTTC
TRBV10-1	TRBJ2-1	.	TRBD2	CASSEEPGGRTHNEQFF	TGCGCCAGCAGTGAGGAACCCGGCGGGAGGACACACAATGAGCAGTTCTTC
TRBV7-8	TRBJ1-5	few	.	CASSLGSGAREPQHF	TGTGCCAGCAGCTTAGGATCCGGGGCTAGGGAGCCCCAGCATTTT
TRBV12-3/TRBV12-4	TRBJ1-4	.	TRBD1	CASTFGTGDEKLFF	TGTGCCAGCACTTTCGGGACAGGGGATGAAAAACTGTTTTTT
TRBV7-7	TRBJ2-7	few	TRBD1	CASSPGAGQGNEQYF	TGTGCTAGCAGTCCAGGAGCGGGACAGGGGAACGAGCAGTACTTC
TRBV5-1	TRBJ2-1	.	.	CASRRQGGSYNEQFF	TGCGCCAGCAGGAGGCAGGGGGGCTCCTACAATGAGCAGTTCTTC
TRBV7-2	TRBJ2-5	.	TRBD1	CASKSDRGRWETQYF	TGTGCCAGCAAATCAGACAGGGGGCGCTGGGAGACCCAGTACTTC
TRBV7-4	TRBJ2-3	.	.	CASSLVVRVRLTPGPASTTDTQYF	TGTGCCAGCAGCTTAGTAGTTCGTGTCCGGCTCACTCCGGGACCTGCTAGCACGACAGATACGCAGTATTTT
TRBV7-2	TRBJ2-1	few	.	CASTRSNSYNEQFF	TGTGCCAGCACCAGAAGCAACTCCTACAATGAGCAGTTCTTC
TRBV18	TRBJ2-1	few	TRBD2	CASSPPTGRGMYEQFF	TGTGCCAGCTCACCACCCACCGGGAGGGGCATGTATGAGCAGTTCTTC
TRBV28	TRBJ2-2	.	.	CASSLFGLGESTGELFF	TGTGCCAGCAGTTTATTCGGTCTGGGGGAAAGCACCGGGGAGCTGTTTTTT
TRBV7-2	TRBJ1-5	.	.	CASSLRHQPQHF	TGTGCCAGCAGCTTAAGGCATCAGCCCCAGCATTTT
TRBV30	TRBJ2-1	.	TRBD2	CAWRTSGIVHEQFF	TGTGCCTGGAGGACTAGCGGGATTGTACATGAGCAGTTCTTC
TRBV5-1	TRBJ2-7	.	TRBD2	CASRDSGGSYEQYF	TGCGCCAGCAGGGACAGCGGGGGGTCCTACGAGCAGTACTTC
TRBV11-2	TRBJ1-1	.	.	CASSWDHRPGHLFAEAFF	TGTGCCAGCAGCTGGGATCACCGCCCGGGACACTTATTCGCTGAAGCTTTCTTT
TRBV12-3/TRBV12-4	TRBJ1-5	.	.	CASSPQRAGGGNQPQHF	TGTGCCAGCAGTCCTCAGCGAGCGGGTGGGGGCAATCAGCCCCAGCATTTT
TRBV24-1	TRBJ2-2	many	.	CATSDPRRFDTGELFF	TGTGCCACCAGTGATCCGAGAAGGTTTGACACCGGGGAGCTGTTTTTT
TRBV7-2	TRBJ2-2	.	.	CASSYSDAGELFF	TGTGCCAGCAGCTACAGCGATGCCGGGGAGCTGTTTTTT
TRBV21-1	TRBJ2-5	few	.	CASSKSYGSEGGKQETQYF	TGTGCCAGCAGCAAATCCTATGGGTCGGAGGGCGGAAAGCAAGAGACCCAGTACTTC
TRBV19	TRBJ2-5	once	.	CASSMRAGSQETQYF	TGTGCCAGTAGTATGCGGGCGGGATCTCAAGAGACCCAGTACTTC
TRBV6-1	TRBJ2-7	few	TRBD1	CASSTDTGQGLYEQYF	TGTGCCAGCAGCACAGACACGGGACAGGGACTCTACGAGCAGTACTTC
TRBV18	TRBJ2-7	.	TRBD2	CASSPPSSGPRSSYEQYF	TGTGCCAGCTCACCACCGTCTAGCGGCCCAAGGAGCTCCTACGAGCAGTACTTC
TRBV12-3/TRBV12-4	TRBJ2-3	.	.	CASSLSRDTQYF	TGTGCCAGCAGTTTAAGTAGAGATACGCAGTATTTT
TRBV20-1	TRBJ2-3	.	TRBD2	CSVRDAATSFGTDTQYF	TGCAGTGTTAGAGATGCTGCGACTAGCTTTGGCACAGATACGCAGTATTTT
TRBV7-2	TRBJ2-2	once	.	CAILPPSNTGELFF	TGTGCCATCCTGCCCCCATCTAACACCGGGGAGCTGTTTTTT
TRBV10-3	TRBJ2-3	.	.	CAIRSAGTDTQYF	TGTGCCATCAGGTCAGCCGGCACAGATACGCAGTATTTT